This T cell receptor (beta chain) was recorded in a study of T-cell memory formation after mild COVID-19. Overall study: The study found TCR clusters largely donor specific.

The CDR3 has 11 residues. Trimming left V 5 bases short and J 9 bases short, with 9 bases between. The germline gives CDR1 SNHLY, CDR2 FYNNEI. TCRdb itself ran the 5' RACE reads through MiXCR, one entry per CDR3 protein. The data hold 300,000 or so distinct CDR3 sequences, with under 20% observed a single time. The receptor was derived from a man younger than 35 who had mild COVID-19 (a few samples of this study predate the infection). Cell type and time point are not known. This chain joins TRBV2 and TRBJ2-3; D is unclear. The sequenced material came from PBMCs or a T cell subset sorted from them (not recorded which). CDR3 protein: CASSWMGTQYF. CDR3 in DNA: TGTGCCAGCAGTTGGATGGGGACGCAGTATTTT.